This record covers a single T cell receptor beta chain. Its antigen is unidentified. The data were taken from a study of radiotherapy plus CTLA-4 blockade in lung cancer. At the level of the study: Of the patients, about 17% showed objective responses and 31% attained disease control. Points from the study as a whole: An expansion of tumor-derived TCR clones occurred in blood after radiotherapy plus ipilimumab.

Focal radiation with ipilimumab CTLA-4 blockade was given to patients with chemo-refractory metastatic non-small-cell lung cancer. V shed 5 bases, J shed 1 base, and the junction held 0 bases outside the gene matches. The CDR3 consists of 14 residues. CDR1 and CDR2 (germline): SGHRS, YFSETQ. Here immunoSEQ multiplex PCR was the method, and the copy in TCRdb shows in-frame clones only, minus some. The repertoire includes about 73,000 clones, around nine tenths of them detected once, and 35% to 45% sits in the top ten. The chain is built from TRBV5-1 and TRBJ2-3; 11 positions match TRBD2. Here the sequenced sample was peripheral blood, taken from a patient treated with radiotherapy plus ipilimumab. The source of this sequence is a human donor with non-small cell lung cancer that progressed on radiotherapy plus ipilimumab. The chain's CDR3 is CASRTSGGTDTQYF. The CDR3 DNA is TGCGCCAGCAGGACTAGCGGGGGCACAGATACGCAGTATTTT.